The source of this T cell receptor beta chain is a study of patients and donors after allogeneic stem cell transplantation. TCRdb redid the calling of the RT-PCR reads with MiXCR, one entry per CDR3 protein. The data hold over 400,000 distinct CDR3 sequences, with 16% observed a single time. This CDR3 has 14 amino acids. V dropped 4 bases and J dropped 0 bases, with 11 bases sitting between them. The germline V gene has CDR1 SGHRS and CDR2 YFSETQ. Material: blood, either unsorted or a sorted T cell fraction (not recorded which). The receptor comes from a human donor who was either an allogeneic HSCT recipient or a stem cell or donor lymphocyte infusion donor (not recorded which). It is not recorded whose cells these are; they may come from a transplant donor. V usage is TRBV5-1 and J usage is TRBJ2-7; D is possibly TRBD2 (5 bases). The CDR3 DNA reads TGCGCCAGCAGCCCGGAGCGGAGCTCCTACGAGCAGTACTTC. It is translated as CASSPERSSYEQYF.